Shown below are 6 T cell receptor beta chains from a single sample sequenced in a study of blood T cells in healthy people across ages. It was with a sample-barcoded 5' primer and a J-beta primer mix that a second PCR of roughly 7 to 12 cycles was run. TCRdb reprocessed the 5' RACE reads with MiXCR, giving one entry per CDR3 protein. This repertoire shows over 500,000 distinct CDR3 sequences, roughly a quarter found once; its top ten account for 3% to 4%. The same specimen was also included in a second study, on T cells of mothers and their children.

Sequenced material: blood. Source of these receptors: a boy aged 2 to 10 in good health.

V usage is TRBV2 and J usage is TRBJ2-2; the D is unclear. Germline CDR1 SNHLY, CDR2 FYNNEI. V lost 4 bases and J lost 4, with 7 bases in between. This CDR3 comprises 13 residues. The CDR3 protein is CASSGMGTGELFF. In DNA, the CDR3 is TGTGCCAGCAGTGGCATGGGCACCGGGGAGCTGTTTTTT.

The chain employs TRBV2 and TRBJ2-5; D may be TRBD1 (5 bases). Germline V CDR1 and CDR2: SNHLY, FYNNEI. Trimming cost V 6 bases and J 5 bases, with 13 bases left between them. This CDR3 has 13 residues. This chain's CDR3 is CASRRQSPETQYF. The CDR3 nucleotides are TGTGCCAGCAGGAGACAGAGCCCCGAGACCCAGTACTTC.

The chain carries TRBV10-3 and TRBJ1-1; D is uncertain. CDR1 is ENHRY, CDR2 SYGVKD, per germline. Trimming pared 2 bases from V and 3 bases from J, leaving 7 bases between. This CDR3 is 13 amino acids long. The CDR3 DNA reads TGTGCCATCAGTGAGCAAAGGCACACTGAAGCTTTCTTT. Translating gives CAISEQRHTEAFF.

This clonotype was seen a handful of times. This chain joins TRBV20-1 and TRBJ2-1, with 8 bases matching TRBD1. This CDR3 is built from 14 residues. Germline CDR1 reads DFQATT; CDR2 reads SNEGSKA (reference sequence). The ends lost 6 bases at V and 7 bases at J; junction bases unmatched: 11. CDR3 nucleotides: TGCAGTGCCCCTGGACAGGGCAACCCAAATGAGCAGTTCTTC. Translation: CSAPGQGNPNEQFF.

The table lists this clonotype with a few counts. The CDR3: CSVGGGLGNTIYF. The DNA for the CDR3 is TGCAGCGTTGGAGGGGGTCTTGGAAACACCATATATTTT. This rearrangement joins TRBV29-1 to TRBJ1-3; maybe TRBD1 (6 bases). The CDR3 totals 13 residues. Per the germline V gene, CDR1 is SQVTM and CDR2 is ANQGSEA. V was clipped by 4 bases and J by 3 bases, with 10 bases between them.

This clonotype turned up a few times. The genes are TRBV14 and TRBJ1-1; D gene ambiguous. Trimming shortened V by 1 base and J by 7 bases, and 10 bases separated the two germline ends. CDR1 is SGHDN, CDR2 FVKESK, per germline. This CDR3 spans 13 amino acids. The CDR3 loop reads CASSQVTRSEAFF. CDR3 coding DNA: TGTGCCAGCAGCCAAGTAACCCGGAGTGAAGCTTTCTTT.